This T cell receptor (beta chain) was recorded in a study of T cell changes during pregnancy in multiple sclerosis (dated by TCRdb to between 2019 and 2020). Regarding the study in general: The study examined how the T cell repertoire changed over the course of pregnancy in women with multiple sclerosis.

The library was made by the immunoSEQ multiplex PCR assay. TCRdb obtained this table from immuneACCESS and retained in-frame rearrangements with V and J assigned. These tables miss some clones; where compared with another copy, unresolved V genes account for less than half of the shortfall, and the remainder is unexplained. A total of about 77,000 clones appear in this sample, under 95% of them only once. The ten largest clonotypes hold just over 2.5% of the sample. On this clone: The specificity of this receptor is unknown. No much larger clonotype is one base removed from it; base qualities were not supplied.

The source of this sequence is a female donor in good health, enrolled as a control in a pregnancy study. The sample consisted of peripheral blood, taken after pregnancy.

The DNA sequence is TGTGCCTGGAGTCCCCGGGGGGGAAGGGATGAGCAGTTCTTC. It encodes CAWSPRGGRDEQFF. This sequence uses TRBV30 and TRBJ2-1, with 8 bases in between that match TRBD2. CDR1 is given as GTSNPN and CDR2 as SVGIG, both from the germline V gene (reference sequence). Here V drops 2 bases and J drops 8 bases, and the junction holds 8 bases not matched to any gene. Including cysteine and phenylalanine, the CDR3 has 14 amino acids. The entry retains the CDR3 DNA only, 42 bases that are in frame from base 1.